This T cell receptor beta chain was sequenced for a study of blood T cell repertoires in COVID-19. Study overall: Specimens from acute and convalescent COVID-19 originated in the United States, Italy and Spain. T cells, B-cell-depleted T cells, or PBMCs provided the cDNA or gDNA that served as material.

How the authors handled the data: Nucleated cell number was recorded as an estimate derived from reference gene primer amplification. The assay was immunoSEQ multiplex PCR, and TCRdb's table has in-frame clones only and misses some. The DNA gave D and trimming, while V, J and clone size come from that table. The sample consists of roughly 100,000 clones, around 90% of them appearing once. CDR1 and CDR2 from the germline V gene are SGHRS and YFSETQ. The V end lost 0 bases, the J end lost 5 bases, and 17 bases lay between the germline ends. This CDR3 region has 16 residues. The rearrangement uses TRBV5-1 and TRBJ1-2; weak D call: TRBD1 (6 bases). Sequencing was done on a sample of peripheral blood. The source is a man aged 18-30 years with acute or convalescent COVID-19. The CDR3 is CASSLAMGAQSYGYTF. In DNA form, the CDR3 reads TGCGCCAGCAGCTTGGCCATGGGGGCCCAATCGTATGGCTACACCTTC.